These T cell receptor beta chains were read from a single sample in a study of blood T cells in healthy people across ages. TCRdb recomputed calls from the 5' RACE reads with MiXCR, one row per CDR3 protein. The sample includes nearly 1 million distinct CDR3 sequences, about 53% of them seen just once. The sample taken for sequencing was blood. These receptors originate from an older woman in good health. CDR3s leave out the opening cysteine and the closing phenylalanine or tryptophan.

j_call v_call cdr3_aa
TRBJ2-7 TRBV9 ASSIGGTSSYEQY
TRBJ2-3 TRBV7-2 ASSFTSGLGGDTQY
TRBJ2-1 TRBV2 ASAPSHGSYNEQF
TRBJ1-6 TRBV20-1 SARVWDRENSPLH
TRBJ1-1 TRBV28 ASSFDGTNTEAF
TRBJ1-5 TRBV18 ASSPAQGTGNKPQH
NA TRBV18 ASSNERELRNEQY
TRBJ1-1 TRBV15 ATSRWTLNTEAF
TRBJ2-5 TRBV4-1 ASSQSRDGRAQETQY
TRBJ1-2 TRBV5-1 ASSGEVGNYGYT
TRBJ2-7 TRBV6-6 ASSYSLRQAYEQY
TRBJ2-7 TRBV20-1 SAREAGGVYEQY
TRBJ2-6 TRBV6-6 ASSYSAAVLT
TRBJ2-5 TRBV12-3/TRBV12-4 ASSLIQRQGEKTQY
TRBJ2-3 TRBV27 ASSPNPGGGSQY
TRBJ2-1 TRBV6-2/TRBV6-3 ASRLQGSNEQF
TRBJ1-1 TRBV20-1 SARRLRQENTEAF
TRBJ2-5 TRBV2 ASSATAAGMETQY
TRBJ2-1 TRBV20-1 SAPYVGSDNEQF
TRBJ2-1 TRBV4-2 ASSLNAQYNEQF
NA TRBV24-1 ATSPRGAGSYNEQY
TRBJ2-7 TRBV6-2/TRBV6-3 ASSYSMGEQY
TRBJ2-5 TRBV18 ASANQETQY
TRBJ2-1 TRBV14 ASSQVFAGGPSNEQF
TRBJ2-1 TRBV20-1 SASLADPNYNEQF
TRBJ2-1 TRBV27 ASSLFEADEQF
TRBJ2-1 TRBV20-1 SALTSWGYNEQF
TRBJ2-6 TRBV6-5 ASRQEGVSGANVLT
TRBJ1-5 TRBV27 ASSYGINQPQH
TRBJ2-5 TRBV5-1 ASSSLAGEGETQY
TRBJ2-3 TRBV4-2 ASSQGGGGGRTDTQY
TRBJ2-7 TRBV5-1 ASSAFQSGEQY
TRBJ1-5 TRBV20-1 SARDHGARQPQH
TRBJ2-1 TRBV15 ATKGGWVNEQF
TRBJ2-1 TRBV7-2 ASSPDNSYNEQF
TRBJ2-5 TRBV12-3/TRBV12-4 ASSLEGLRETQY